A selection of T cell receptor beta chains follows, all from one sample in a study of blood T cells in healthy people across ages. TCRdb reprocessed the 5' RACE reads with MiXCR, giving one entry per CDR3 protein. The data hold hundreds of thousands of distinct CDR3 sequences, with 25% to 30% observed a single time. The material sequenced was blood. The receptors were sampled from a woman of 80 years or more in good health. Each CDR3 is given with its conserved first and last residue. A D gene is named only where the DNA matches it firmly. Some rows have no size entry. The others give once, few or many, or a class for an expanded clone.

clone size,J gene,D gene,V gene,CDR3 protein,CDR3 DNA
-,TRBJ1-1,-,TRBV4-3,CASSQGGGRENTEAFF,TGCGCCAGCAGCCAAGGGGGGGGCAGGGAGAACACTGAAGCTTTCTTT
many,TRBJ2-5,TRBD1,TRBV6-6,CASSYGSGTGRETQYF,TGTGCCAGCAGTTATGGATCCGGGACAGGGAGAGAGACCCAGTACTTC
-,TRBJ1-2,-,TRBV6-1,CASTLSWVWDYGYTF,TGTGCCAGCACCCTAAGTTGGGTTTGGGACTATGGCTACACCTTC
-,TRBJ2-5,TRBD2,TRBV28,CASSLRLRLWTSASETQYF,TGTGCCAGCAGTTTGCGGTTAAGATTGTGGACTAGCGCCTCGGAGACCCAGTACTTC
-,TRBJ2-1,TRBD2,TRBV7-2,CASSAGLAGVNEQFF,TGTGCCAGCAGCGCAGGACTAGCGGGAGTCAATGAGCAGTTCTTC
many,TRBJ2-5,-,TRBV9,CASSPRGHPQETQYF,TGTGCCAGCAGCCCCAGGGGCCACCCTCAAGAGACCCAGTACTTC
many,TRBJ1-2,-,TRBV6-2/TRBV6-3,CASSYERRSPYGYTF,TGTGCCAGCAGTTATGAACGGCGATCACCCTATGGCTACACCTTC
-,TRBJ2-7,TRBD2,TRBV6-1,CASSPPGGGDWSYEQYF,TGTGCCAGCAGTCCTCCGGGGGGGGGCGACTGGTCCTACGAGCAGTACTTC
few,TRBJ2-2,TRBD1,TRBV4-3,CASSQGDRNTGELFF,TGCGCCAGCAGCCAAGGGGACAGGAACACCGGGGAGCTGTTTTTT
many,TRBJ1-1,TRBD1,TRBV27,CASTLTGLATEAFF,TGTGCCAGCACCCTGACAGGGCTGGCCACTGAAGCTTTCTTT
few,TRBJ2-5,-,TRBV13,CASSPRQKETQYF,TGTGCCAGCAGCCCAAGACAGAAAGAGACCCAGTACTTC
many,TRBJ2-2,-,TRBV12-3/TRBV12-4,CASSLLQGNGELFF,TGTGCCAGCAGTTTACTTCAGGGTAACGGGGAGCTGTTTTTT
many,TRBJ2-1,-,TRBV9,CASSVGPFNEQFF,TGTGCCAGCAGCGTAGGGCCCTTCAATGAGCAGTTCTTC
-,TRBJ2-7,-,TRBV19,CASSIRPTGSDEQYF,TGTGCCAGTAGTATAAGACCTACAGGGTCCGACGAGCAGTACTTC
-,TRBJ2-5,-,TRBV6-2/TRBV6-3,CASSSTGTKNIRYF,TGTGCCAGCAGCTCAACGGGGACCAAAAACATTCGGTACTTC
few,TRBJ1-4,-,TRBV2,CASRAYLANEKLFF,TGTGCCAGCCGCGCGTATCTTGCTAATGAAAAACTGTTTTTT
-,TRBJ1-2,-,TRBV28,CASSSDKFRGYTF,TGTGCCAGCAGCTCGGACAAGTTCCGTGGCTACACCTTC
-,TRBJ2-7,TRBD1,TRBV20-1,CSVKGQSSYEQYF,TGCAGCGTTAAGGGACAGAGCTCCTACGAGCAGTACTTC
-,TRBJ1-2,TRBD1,TRBV20-1,CSAGRQGSRSGYTF,TGCAGTGCTGGCCGACAGGGGTCTCGGAGTGGCTACACCTTC
-,TRBJ1-2,-,TRBV7-2,CASSFKTLYGYTF,TGTGCCAGCAGCTTTAAGACCCTATATGGCTACACCTTC
many,TRBJ2-7,TRBD1,TRBV11-2,CASSLGDRLYEQYF,TGTGCCAGCAGCTTAGGGGACAGACTCTACGAGCAGTACTTC
-,TRBJ2-5,-,TRBV7-2,CASSKLGSEVETQYF,TGTGCCAGCAGCAAACTCGGCAGCGAGGTTGAGACCCAGTACTTC
-,TRBJ2-3,-,TRBV9,CASSVGNMDSGDTQYF,TGTGCCAGCAGCGTAGGGAATATGGACTCCGGAGATACGCAGTATTTT
few,TRBJ1-2,TRBD1,TRBV3-1,CASSHGTGRYTF,TGTGCCAGCAGCCACGGGACAGGGAGGTACACCTTC
-,TRBJ1-1,-,TRBV19,CASIGKASTTEAFF,TGTGCCAGTATTGGGAAGGCGTCTACCACTGAAGCTTTCTTT
few,TRBJ1-2,TRBD1,TRBV2,CARTPGQGAASYGYTF,TGTGCCAGAACCCCGGGACAGGGGGCCGCTAGCTATGGCTACACCTTC
many,TRBJ2-3,-,TRBV28,CASSTPSTDSTDTQYF,TGTGCCAGCAGTACACCGTCGACAGATAGCACAGATACGCAGTATTTT
once,TRBJ2-1,TRBD1,TRBV29-1,CSVVTGADNNEQFF,TGCAGCGTTGTTACAGGGGCGGACAACAATGAGCAGTTCTTC
many,TRBJ2-3,-,TRBV20-1,CSASNPGPSTDTQYF,TGCAGTGCTAGTAATCCGGGCCCCAGCACAGATACGCAGTATTTT
once,TRBJ2-5,-,TRBV6-1,CASSSLERAVYQETQYF,TGTGCCAGCAGCTCCTTAGAACGAGCGGTGTACCAAGAGACCCAGTACTTC
-,TRBJ1-5,-,TRBV30,CAWSVGSNQPQHF,TGTGCCTGGAGTGTAGGTAGCAATCAGCCCCAGCATTTT
few,TRBJ2-5,-,TRBV14,CASSQGGTRETRYF,TGTGCCAGCAGCCAAGGCGGGACAAGAGAGACCCGGTACTTC
many,TRBJ2-3,TRBD2,TRBV4-1,CASTQELAGRDTQYF,TGCGCCAGCACCCAAGAACTAGCGGGGAGAGATACGCAGTATTTT
-,TRBJ1-1,TRBD1,TRBV10-3,CAISSPGQGRTEAFF,TGTGCCATCAGCTCACCGGGACAGGGACGAACTGAAGCTTTCTTT
many,TRBJ2-1,-,TRBV20-1,CSARDRLAPSYNEQFF,TGCAGTGCTAGAGATAGGCTAGCCCCCTCCTACAATGAGCAGTTCTTC
-,TRBJ1-2,-,TRBV9,CASSDGGGAGVFYGYTF,TGTGCCAGCAGCGACGGGGGTGGGGCAGGGGTCTTCTATGGCTACACCTTC
-,TRBJ1-2,-,TRBV2,CASSGTVRNYGYTF,TGTGCCAGCAGTGGGACAGTTAGGAACTATGGCTACACCTTC
-,TRBJ2-7,-,TRBV6-6,CASSPVVRSEQYF,TGTGCCAGCAGCCCGGTGGTAAGGAGCGAGCAGTACTTC
many,TRBJ2-7,-,TRBV6-1,CASSRQNYEQYF,TGTGCCAGCAGTAGACAGAACTACGAGCAGTACTTC
many,TRBJ1-1,-,TRBV20-1,CSATTGRNTEAFF,TGCAGTGCCACGACAGGTAGAAACACTGAAGCTTTCTTT
-,TRBJ1-1,-,TRBV10-3,CAISESTTDGTEAFF,TGTGCCATCAGTGAGTCGACGACAGACGGCACTGAAGCTTTCTTT
-,TRBJ2-1,-,TRBV12-3/TRBV12-4,CASSFQGYEQFF,TGTGCCAGCAGTTTTCAGGGCTATGAGCAGTTCTTC
many,TRBJ1-2,-,TRBV20-1,CSAELPVSNYGYTF,TGCAGTGCCGAGCTTCCAGTCTCTAACTATGGCTACACCTTC
-,TRBJ2-1,-,TRBV27,CASRPRSASRNNVQFF,TGTGCCAGCAGACCACGATCGGCTAGCCGGAACAATGTGCAGTTCTTC
-,TRBJ1-2,TRBD1,TRBV6-6,CASRTTGIIYGYTF,TGTGCCAGCAGAACGACAGGGATCATCTATGGCTACACCTTC
many,TRBJ2-7,-,TRBV21-1,CASSKAPKGEAPYEQYF,TGTGCCAGCAGCAAGGCCCCCAAGGGCGAGGCCCCCTACGAGCAGTACTTC
many,TRBJ2-1,TRBD1,TRBV27,CASSGSSRDRGGNEQFF,TGTGCCAGCAGTGGTTCCTCCCGGGACAGGGGAGGCAATGAGCAGTTCTTC
many,TRBJ2-3,-,TRBV20-1,CSAPDVSSTDTQYF,TGCAGTGCCCCGGACGTGTCTAGCACAGATACGCAGTATTTT
-,TRBJ2-6,-,TRBV5-1,CASSYYLGSGANVLTF,TGCGCCAGCAGCTACTATTTGGGTTCTGGGGCCAACGTCCTGACTTTC
few,TRBJ1-1,-,TRBV11-2,CASSFIRDTEAFF,TGTGCCAGCAGCTTTATCAGGGACACTGAAGCTTTCTTT
many,TRBJ1-2,-,TRBV7-2,CASSPSLNYGYTF,TGTGCCAGCAGTCCCAGTTTGAACTATGGCTACACCTTC
-,TRBJ1-1,-,TRBV6-2/TRBV6-3,CASSKDREAFF,TGTGCCAGCAGTAAGGACAGAGAAGCTTTCTTT
-,TRBJ2-6,TRBD2,TRBV10-2,CASWGGTGANVLTF,TGCGCCAGCTGGGGGGGTACCGGGGCCAACGTCCTGACTTTC